Listed below are T cell receptor beta chains from one sample, sequenced in a study of blood T cell repertoires in COVID-19. Repertoires were generated with immunoSEQ multiplex PCR, while TCRdb's copy carries only in-frame clones and drops some. The sample records fewer than 90,000 clones, roughly nine tenths being singletons. Source material: peripheral blood. Every receptor here comes from a man older than 75 in a cohort sampled during active COVID-19. Both conserved end residues are part of each CDR3. D genes are given only for firm matches. Not all rows give a size; the values are once, few, many and, for expanded clones, a class.

TRBJ1-4 | 15 | TRBD1 | TRBV18 | . | CASSPGQEINEKLFF
TRBJ2-1 | 16 | TRBD2 | TRBV29-1 | . | CSVVASGGASYNEQFF
TRBJ1-1 | 16 | . | TRBV6-2/TRBV6-3 | . | CASSYSGIRGGTEAFF
TRBJ2-1 | 15 | . | TRBV18 | . | CASSATGGAYNEQFF
TRBJ1-1 | 13 | . | TRBV28 | . | CASTRGAASEAFF
TRBJ1-2 | 15 | . | TRBV18 | once | CASSQKWESNYGYTF
TRBJ2-3 | 17 | . | TRBV25-1 | . | CASSWGGRTGSVDTQYF
TRBJ1-2 | 14 | TRBD1 | TRBV29-1 | once | CSVEPPTGGYGYTF
TRBJ1-6 | 16 | . | TRBV13 | . | CASSLSYRSYNSPLHF
TRBJ2-1 | 14 | . | TRBV19 | . | CASSIDDRGGEQFF
TRBJ1-6 | 15 | . | TRBV9 | . | CASSPRGGANSPLHF
TRBJ1-1 | 13 | . | TRBV11-2 | once | CASSRQTGTEAFF
TRBJ2-3 | 15 | . | TRBV3-1/TRBV3-2 | . | CASSFKRREGDTQYF
TRBJ2-1 | 15 | TRBD2 | TRBV5-4 | few | CASSRSGGAYNEQFF
TRBJ2-5 | 14 | . | TRBV7-9 | . | CASSPGGAWETQYF
TRBJ2-5 | 12 | . | TRBV19 | few | CASGKNQETQYF
TRBJ2-5 | 19 | TRBD2 | TRBV5-1 | . | CASSLRASGGAGDRETQYF
TRBJ1-6 | 15 | TRBD1 | TRBV27 | . | CASSISTGGHSPLHF
TRBJ2-2 | 15 | TRBD2 | TRBV2 | . | CASRNSGGNTGELFF